This T cell receptor (beta chain) was recovered during a study of cytomegalovirus exposure and HLA in healthy donors. Assay: immunoSEQ multiplex PCR; the TCRdb copy retains only in-frame clones and omits some. The data contain approximately 100,000 clones, 87% of them singletons. With regard to this clone: Its specificity is unknown.

The donors belonged to the approximately 110-subject validation cohort, separate from the roughly 650-subject first cohort. Trimming shortened V by 5 bases and J by 6 bases, and 19 bases separated the two germline ends. CDR3 length: 16 amino acids. The germline V gene encodes CDR1 MDHEN and CDR2 SYDVKM. Study-level results: The investigators catalogued 164 TCR beta chains as cytomegalovirus-associated. Among TCR sequences, most were rare, though some public TCRs appeared in many donors. The tendency of first-cohort TCR clusters to co-occur in the 120 validation repertoires was the finding of a later analysis.

V gene TRBV28 combines with J gene TRBJ2-2; the D gene is possibly TRBD2 (5 bases). The sequenced sample consisted of PBMCs. This TCR came from a woman in her 30s in good health and CMV-seronegative. CDR3 in amino acids: CASSLWTSGEAGELFF. The CDR3 DNA is TGTGCCAGCAGTCTCTGGACCTCCGGGGAAGCCGGGGAGCTGTTTTTT.